This entry lists 20 T cell receptor beta chains sequenced from one sample in a study of OX40 agonist ivuxolimab in advanced cancers. The protocol was immunoSEQ multiplex PCR, while the TCRdb copy is restricted to in-frame clones and leaves out a portion. The table records approximately 63,000 clones, 79% of them present only once. The input for sequencing was CD4+ or CD8+ T cells sorted from blood, taken in a trial of the OX40 agonist ivuxolimab. The origin of the receptors is an adult with an advanced solid tumor such as melanoma, head and neck, liver or kidney cancer.

The J gene is TRBJ1-5, the V gene TRBV19; 9 bases align to TRBD1. This CDR3 has 16 amino acids. V gave up 5 bases and J gave up 3 bases; unmatched junction bases: 8. CDR1 and CDR2 (germline): LNHDA, SQIVND (reference sequence). DNA of the CDR3: TGTGCCAGTAGTCCTTGGACAGGGGCGCCCAATCAGCCCCAGCATTTT. Amino acid sequence: CASSPWTGAPNQPQHF.

Comment on this clone: Sequence at one end of the junction differs from germline and may be a read error. Other DNA sequences in this sample translate to the same CDR3. CDR3 DNA sequence: TGTGCCAGTATTAGGGGGTTGGGTCAGCCCCAACATTTT. Translated, it gives CASIRGLGQPQHF. The gene calls are TRBV6-1 and TRBJ1-5; maybe TRBD1 (6 bases). The CDR3 covers 13 residues. Germline CDR1 reads MNHNS; CDR2 reads SASEGT.

This chain connects TRBV9 to TRBJ2-2; D is tentatively TRBD1 or TRBD2 (5 bases each). The CDR3 is 15 residues long. The ends were cut back, 4 bases at V and 3 bases at J, with 13 bases in the middle. In germline, CDR1 is SGDLS, CDR2 YYNGEE. The CDR3 nucleotides are TGTGCCAGCAGCACTAGGGTGGGGGACACCGGGGAGCTGTTTTTT. This encodes CASSTRVGDTGELFF.

The chain is built from TRBV7-9 and TRBJ1-1, with D perhaps matching TRBD1 (6 bases). Trimming left V 8 bases short and J 4 bases short, with 14 bases between. Per germline, CDR1 SEHNR and CDR2 FQNEAQ (reference sequence). The CDR3 runs to 13 residues. The CDR3: CASSRGPGTEAFF. Here the CDR3 DNA reads TGTGCCAGCTCACGGGGGCCGGGCACTGAAGCTTTCTTT.

The chain carries TRBV10-3 and TRBJ1-4; no definite D call. Germline CDR1 reads ENHRY; CDR2 reads SYGVKD. This CDR3 region has 13 residues. With 7 bases removed from V and 5 bases from J, the gap between germline ends came to 11 bases. DNA of the CDR3: TGTGCCATCAAACGGCGGGAGAATGAAAAACTGTTTTTT. Translating gives CAIKRRENEKLFF.

This clone has only one observation. The chain joins TRBV2 to TRBJ1-1; D is undetermined. The germline CDR1 and CDR2 sequences are SNHLY and FYNNEI. V dropped 5 bases and J dropped 1 base, with 8 bases sitting between them. The CDR3 loop spans 13 amino acids. The CDR3 is CASSSSQNTEAFF. The DNA of the CDR3 is TGTGCCAGCAGTTCCTCTCAGAACACTGAAGCTTTCTTT.

V usage is TRBV9 and J usage is TRBJ2-7; D is perhaps TRBD2 (5 bases). Germline CDR1 and CDR2: SGDLS and YYNGEE. The CDR3 is 15 residues long. The ends were cut back, 2 bases at V and 2 bases at J, with 14 bases in the middle. The CDR3 here is CASSVSPSGTYEQYF. CDR3 DNA sequence: TGTGCCAGCAGCGTTTCCCCAAGCGGTACCTACGAGCAGTACTTC.

The J gene is TRBJ2-7, the V gene TRBV19, with 10 bases aligning to TRBD1. The CDR3 length is 14 residues. With 5 bases clipped from V and 4 bases from J, the junction kept 5 bases outside the gene matches. Germline CDR1 and CDR2: LNHDA and SQIVND (reference sequence). CDR3 protein: CASSFGTGAYEQYF. CDR3 in DNA: TGTGCCAGTAGTTTCGGGACAGGGGCATACGAGCAGTACTTC. Full variable domain (rest looked up from reference TRBV19 and TRBJ2-7): DGGITQSPKYLFRKEGQNVTLSCEQNLNHDAMYWYRQDPGQGLRLIYYSQIVNDFQKGDIAEGYSVSREKKESFPLTVTSAQKNPTAFYLCASSFGTGAYEQYFGPGTRLTVT.

This clone occurred a few times. The chain combines TRBV2 with TRBJ1-2; D is unclear. The CDR3 loop spans 14 amino acids. The V and J ends lost 3 bases and 8 bases respectively, with 16 bases between them. Germline CDR1 SNHLY, CDR2 FYNNEI. DNA of the CDR3: TGTGCCAGCAGTGATCTGGCGATATCTATGGGCTACACCTTC. Residues: CASSDLAISMGYTF.

The genes are TRBV2 and TRBJ2-5; D gene uncertain. Between the trimmed V and J ends, which lost 7 bases and 2 bases, there was a span of 8 bases. CDR3 length equals 12 residues. Per germline, CDR1 SNHLY and CDR2 FYNNEI. As DNA, the CDR3 is TGTGCCAGCATGGGGAATCAAGAGACCCAGTACTTC. This encodes CASMGNQETQYF.

This clone was found once. CDR3: CASSLAGPETQYF. In DNA, the CDR3 is TGTGCCAGCAGTTTAGCTGGGCCAGAGACCCAGTACTTC. The gene calls are TRBV28 and TRBJ2-5; D unresolved. Trimming shortened V by 2 bases and J by 4 bases, and 8 bases separated the two germline ends. Germline CDR1 MDHEN, CDR2 SYDVKM. The CDR3 length is 13 residues.

The genes are TRBV7-3 and TRBJ2-7; tentatively, D is TRBD1 or TRBD2 (5 bases each). CDR3 length: 14 amino acids. Looked up from germline, CDR1 is SGHTA and CDR2 is FQGTGA. Between the trimmed V and J ends, which lost 5 bases and 6 bases, there was a span of 17 bases. CDR3 nucleotide sequence: TGTGCCAGCAGCCCTACTAGTGTCGGGACCGAGCAGTACTTC. It encodes CASSPTSVGTEQYF.

The chain has TRBV19 and TRBJ2-1; D ambiguous. Trimming pared 2 bases from V and 3 bases from J, leaving 14 bases between. The CDR3 loop spans 16 amino acids. Germline values: CDR1 LNHDA, CDR2 SQIVND (reference sequence). The CDR3 DNA sequence: TGTGCCAGTAGTATATTCTGGCAGGCTGGCTACAATGAGCAGTTCTTC. This encodes CASSIFWQAGYNEQFF.

The CDR3 DNA reads as TGTGCCAGCACCCCCGGTACAGGGTATTTGGATGGCTACACCTTC. Encoded protein: CASTPGTGYLDGYTF. The chain couples TRBV2 to TRBJ1-2; TRBD1 is a possible D gene (6 bases). Trimming took off 7 bases at V and 6 bases at J, with 21 bases between the two ends. The CDR3 is made up of 15 amino acids. The germline V gene encodes CDR1 SNHLY and CDR2 FYNNEI. Drawing the rest from reference TRBV2 and TRBJ1-2, the complete variable domain is EPEVTQTPSHQVTQMGQEVILRCVPISNHLYFYWYRQILGQKVEFLVSFYNNEISEKSEIFDDQFSVERPDGSNFTLKIRSTKLEDSAMYFCASTPGTGYLDGYTFGSGTRLTVV.

The rearrangement joins TRBV7-9 to TRBJ1-1; D gene ambiguous. Trimming stripped 5 bases from V and 6 bases from J, with 13 bases between. The CDR3 contains 13 residues. The germline gives CDR1 SEHNR, CDR2 FQNEAQ (reference sequence). CDR3 in amino acids: CASSQTMEAEAFF. The DNA of the CDR3 is TGTGCCAGCAGCCAAACTATGGAGGCTGAAGCTTTCTTT.

The chain uses TRBV7-6 and TRBJ2-5; D gene ambiguous. The CDR3 length is 12 residues. Trimming left V 1 base short and J 5 bases short, with 5 bases between. Germline V CDR1 and CDR2: SGHVS, FNYEAQ. This CDR3 reads CASSLGPETQYF. In DNA form, the CDR3 reads TGTGCCAGCAGCTTAGGTCCCGAGACCCAGTACTTC. Filled out from reference TRBV7-6 and TRBJ2-5, the complete variable domain reads GAGVSQSPRYKVTKRGQDVALRCDPISGHVSLYWYRQALGQGPEFLTYFNYEAQQDKSGLPNDRFSAERPEGSISTLTIQRTEQRDSAMYRCASSLGPETQYFGPGTRLLVL.

This clone was observed many times. V is TRBV19 and J is TRBJ2-7, with 10 positions matching TRBD1. With V trimmed by 9 bases and J by 1 base, 3 bases remained unmatched. The length of the CDR3 is 13 residues. CDR1 is LNHDA, CDR2 SQIVND, per germline (reference sequence). The CDR3 reads CASRDRGSYEQYF. CDR3 sequence (DNA): TGTGCCAGCCGGGACAGGGGTTCCTACGAGCAGTACTTC.

The V and J genes are TRBV6-5 and TRBJ2-6; TRBD2 might be the D (6 bases). The V gene's germline CDR1 is MNHEY and CDR2 SVGAGI. Trimming shortened V by 6 bases and J by 9 bases, and 12 bases separated the two germline ends. CDR3 size: 13 residues. Written as DNA, the CDR3 is TGTGCCAGCAGGCCCGGGACTTACAACGTCCTGACTTTC. Its translation is CASRPGTYNVLTF.

The V and J genes are TRBV10-3 and TRBJ2-3; 11 positions agree with TRBD2. Per germline, CDR1 ENHRY and CDR2 SYGVKD. V lost 4 bases, J lost 5 bases, and 2 bases stayed unmatched. This CDR3 is built from 14 residues. This CDR3 is CAISVTSGEDTQYF. In DNA form, the CDR3 reads TGTGCCATCAGTGTGACTAGCGGGGAAGATACGCAGTATTTT.

This chain connects TRBV4-3 to TRBJ2-7; the D call may be TRBD1 or TRBD2 (5 bases each). V was shortened by 4 bases and J by 3 bases, with 10 bases between the two germline ends. CDR3 length: 13 residues. Germline CDR1 reads LGHNA; CDR2 reads YSLEER. CDR3 coding DNA: TGCGCCAGCAGCCCGGGACCCAACTACGAGCAGTACTTC. Translated, it gives CASSPGPNYEQYF.